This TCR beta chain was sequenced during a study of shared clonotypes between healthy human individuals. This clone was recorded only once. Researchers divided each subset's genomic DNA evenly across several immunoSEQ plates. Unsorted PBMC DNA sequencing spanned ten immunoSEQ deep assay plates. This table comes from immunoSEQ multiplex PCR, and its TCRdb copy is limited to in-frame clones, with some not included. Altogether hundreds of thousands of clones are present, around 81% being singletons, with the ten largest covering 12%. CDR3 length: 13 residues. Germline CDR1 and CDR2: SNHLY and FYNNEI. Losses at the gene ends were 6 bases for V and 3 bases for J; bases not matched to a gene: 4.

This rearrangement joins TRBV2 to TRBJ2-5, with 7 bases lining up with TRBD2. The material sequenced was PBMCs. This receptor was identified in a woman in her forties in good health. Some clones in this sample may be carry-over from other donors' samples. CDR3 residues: CASRKGLKETQYF. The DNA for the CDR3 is TGTGCCAGCAGGAAGGGACTAAAAGAGACCCAGTACTTC.